This is a list of T cell receptor beta chains from one sample in a study of T cell responses to AZD1222 COVID-19 vaccine. Produced via immunoSEQ multiplex PCR; TCRdb's table is partial and in-frame only. The repertoire has about 140,000 clones, around nine tenths of them found once; the top ten carry about 5.5%. The specimen was peripheral blood, collected on day 0 of AZD1222 vaccination. Every receptor here comes from an adult in good health. CDR3s include the opening cysteine and the closing phenylalanine or tryptophan. A D gene is named only where the DNA matches it firmly. Expanded clones are given a class, and other clones once, few, many or no size at all.

>TRBV6-5|NA|NA|TRBJ2-3
TGTGCCAGCATTCTAACAGGGGAGGTGGATACGCAGTATTTT
CASILTGEVDTQYF
>TRBV6-5|NA|NA|TRBJ1-5
TGTGCCAGCAGTTACTCGAGGGCGGATCAGCCCCAGCATTTT
CASSYSRADQPQHF
>TRBV5-1|NA|NA|TRBJ1-6
TGCGCCAGCAGCTTGGATCTTCAGGCTTCACCCCTCCACTTT
CASSLDLQASPLHF
>TRBV5-4|TRBD1|NA|TRBJ1-6
TGTGCCAGCAGCTTGGACCTTCAGGGGGGGAATTCACCCCTCCACTTT
CASSLDLQGGNSPLHF
>TRBV20-1|NA|NA|TRBJ2-1
TGCAGTGCTAGTTTCGGCTCCTACAATGAGCAGTTCTTC
CSASFGSYNEQFF
>TRBV5-1|NA|NA|TRBJ1-1
TGCGCCAGCAGCCGGGAGGCTAACTCCAAGACTGAAGCTTTCTTT
CASSREANSKTEAFF
>TRBV2|TRBD1|NA|TRBJ2-5
TGTGCCAGCAGACAGGGGAAGGAGACCCAGTACTTC
CASRQGKETQYF
>TRBV9|NA|NA|TRBJ1-1
TGTGCCAGCAGCGAAGGGGACACTGAAGCTTTCTTT
CASSEGDTEAFF
>TRBV6-4|NA|NA|TRBJ2-3
TGTGCCAGCAGTGTTGGTGTCGGAGTAAGAGATACGCAGTATTTT
CASSVGVGVRDTQYF
>TRBV2|NA|NA|TRBJ2-2
TGTGCCAGCTTAGAGACAGAGAACACCGGGGAGCTGTTTTTT
CASLETENTGELFF
>TRBV6-9|NA|NA|TRBJ2-3
TGTGCCAGCACCCACTGTGGGCAGTTTGGACCCCAGGCCATCCCCGGGCGACAGTATTTT
CASTHCGQFGPQAIPGRQYF
>TRBV5-4|NA|NA|TRBJ1-1
TGTGCCAGCAGCAGACCGGGACTCAGGAACACTGAAGCTTTCTTT
CASSRPGLRNTEAFF
>TRBV5-1|NA|few|TRBJ1-3
TGCGCCAGCAGCTGGAACAGGGTCCTCACCATATATTTT
CASSWNRVLTIYF
>TRBV3-1/TRBV3-2|NA|NA|TRBJ1-3
TGTGCCAGCAGCCATGCAGGGAGCTCTGGAAACACCATATATTTT
CASSHAGSSGNTIYF
>TRBV4-1|NA|NA|TRBJ2-5
TGCGCCAGCAGCCAGAACAGGGTTGCAGAGACCCAGTACTTC
CASSQNRVAETQYF
>TRBV5-1|NA|once|TRBJ2-7
TGCGCCAGCAGTCCCAACCTTTCCGAGCAGTACTTC
CASSPNLSEQYF
>TRBV25-1|NA|NA|TRBJ2-3
TGTGCCAGCAGCCTCACTAGTAGCACAGATACGCAGTATTTT
CASSLTSSTDTQYF
>TRBV24-1|NA|NA|TRBJ2-3
TGTGCCACCAGCAGGGGGGCTTCGGATACGCAGTATTTT
CATSRGASDTQYF
>TRBV28|NA|NA|TRBJ1-6
TGTGCCAGCAGGCCCGCCGGGACGTCGAATTCACCCCTCCACTTT
CASRPAGTSNSPLHF
>TRBV7-6|NA|NA|TRBJ1-6
TGTGCCAGCAGCTTAGGGGGGGGTGTGGGATCCTCCAGGTCACCCCTCCACTTT
CASSLGGGVGSSRSPLHF
>TRBV5-1|NA|NA|TRBJ1-4
TGCGCCAGCAGCCGGACGGAGCTGAATGAAAAACTGTTTTTT
CASSRTELNEKLFF
>TRBV5-6|TRBD1|NA|TRBJ2-3
TGTGCCAGCAGCAACAGGGGATTCACAGATACGCAGTATTTT
CASSNRGFTDTQYF
>TRBV6-6|NA|NA|TRBJ1-2
TGTGCCAGCGGTTCGGGCAAAAATGGCTACACCTTC
CASGSGKNGYTF
>TRBV3-1/TRBV3-2|NA|NA|TRBJ2-2
TGTGCCAGCAGCCAACTAGGAGGAGGAAACACCGGGGAGCTGTTTTTT
CASSQLGGGNTGELFF
>TRBV28|NA|NA|TRBJ1-1
TGTGCCAGCAGTACGGATGCCCCTGAAGCTTTCTTT
CASSTDAPEAFF
>TRBV4-1|NA|NA|TRBJ1-2
TGCGCCAGCAGCCAAGACCCCGGGATAGTTACTTATGGCTACACCTTC
CASSQDPGIVTYGYTF
>TRBV7-6|NA|NA|TRBJ2-2
TGTGCCAGCAGGGTCGGGCTAGCGAACACCGGGGAGCTGTTTTTT
CASRVGLANTGELFF
>TRBV27|NA|NA|TRBJ2-5
TGTGCCAGCAGTTTATTCAGGGAAGAGACCCAGTACTTC
CASSLFREETQYF
>TRBV11-3|TRBD1|NA|TRBJ2-7
TGTGCCAGCAGCTTAGGGGGACAGGTCGGAACCTACGAGCAGTACTTC
CASSLGGQVGTYEQYF